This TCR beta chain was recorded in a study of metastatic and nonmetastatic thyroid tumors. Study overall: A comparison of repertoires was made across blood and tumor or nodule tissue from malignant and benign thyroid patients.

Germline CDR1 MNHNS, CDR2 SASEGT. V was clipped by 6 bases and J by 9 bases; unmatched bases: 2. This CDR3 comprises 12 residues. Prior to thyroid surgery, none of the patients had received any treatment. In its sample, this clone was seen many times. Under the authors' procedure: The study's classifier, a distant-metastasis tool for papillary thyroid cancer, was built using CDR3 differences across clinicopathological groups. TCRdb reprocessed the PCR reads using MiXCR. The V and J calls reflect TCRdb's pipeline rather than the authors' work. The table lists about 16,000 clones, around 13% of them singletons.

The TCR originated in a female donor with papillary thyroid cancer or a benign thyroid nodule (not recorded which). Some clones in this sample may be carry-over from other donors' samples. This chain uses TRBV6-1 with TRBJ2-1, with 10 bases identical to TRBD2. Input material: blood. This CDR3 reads CASRLAGGEQFF. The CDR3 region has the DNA TGTGCCAGCAGATTAGCGGGAGGTGAGCAGTTCTTC.